This is a list of T cell receptor beta chains from one sample in a study of tumor-infiltrating lymphocytes in localized non-small cell lung cancer. The method was immunoSEQ multiplex PCR; TCRdb's version includes in-frame clones alone and lacks a portion of them. Counted here are 11,000 to 15,000 clones, around four fifths occurring once; the ten biggest clones make up roughly 21%. Sequenced material: lung tumor tissue. All receptors come from a human donor with non-small cell lung cancer. Each CDR3 is given with its conserved first and last residue. The D gene is left open where the match is weak. Clone size is given for some rows only: seen once, a few or many times, or a class if the clone is expanded.

TRBV5-4,TRBJ2-3,TRBD2,-,TGTGCCAGCAGCTTGCGGGTGGGCAGCGGGGGAGATACGCAGTATTTT,CASSLRVGSGGDTQYF
TRBV2,TRBJ1-2,TRBD1,-,TGTGCCAGCAGTGTCAGGGGGGGAGCTTATGGCTACACCTTC,CASSVRGGAYGYTF
TRBV6-4,TRBJ2-3,-,-,TGTGCCAGCAGTCCCCCGAGGGGGGGAGGTAGCGCAGATACGCAGTATTTT,CASSPPRGGGSADTQYF
TRBV9,TRBJ2-5,-,-,TGTGCCAGCAGCGTAGGTGGAGGGGGCACGACCCAGTACTTC,CASSVGGGGTTQYF
TRBV20-1,TRBJ2-3,TRBD2,-,TGCAGTGGGCGGGAGTCAGATACGCAGTATTTT,CSGRESDTQYF
TRBV9,TRBJ1-2,-,once,TGTGCCAGCAGCCCCTCCGCAACGGCTAACTATGGCTACACCTTC,CASSPSATANYGYTF
TRBV14,TRBJ2-7,-,-,TGTGCCAGCAGCCAAGATGGGCCGCGAACCTACGAGCAGTACTTC,CASSQDGPRTYEQYF
TRBV18,TRBJ1-2,TRBD1,-,TGTGCCAGCTCGGAATCACGGGACAGGGGCTATGGCTACACCTTC,CASSESRDRGYGYTF
TRBV5-4,TRBJ2-7,-,-,TGTGCCAGCAGCTCGGTCCCCCATTCCTCCGAGCAGTACTTC,CASSSVPHSSEQYF
TRBV18,TRBJ1-1,TRBD1,-,TGTGCCAGCTCACCATCGGGACAGGGACAAAGTCGAGCTTTCTTT,CASSPSGQGQSRAFF
TRBV19,TRBJ2-1,TRBD2,-,TGTGCCAGTAGCCCGGGGGGGCTTGACTCCTACAATGAGCAGTTCTTC,CASSPGGLDSYNEQFF
TRBV6-5,TRBJ1-1,TRBD1,-,TGTGCCAGCAGTCGACAGGGATCTGAAGCTTTCTTT,CASSRQGSEAFF
TRBV20-1,TRBJ2-3,-,once,TGCAGTGCTGACTCCTTCACGCAGTATTTT,CSADSFTQYF
TRBV30,TRBJ1-1,TRBD1,-,TGTGCCTGTTACCATGGGACAGGGAACACTGAAGCTTTCTTT,CACYHGTGNTEAFF
TRBV5-1,TRBJ1-2,-,-,TGCGCCAGCAGCTTTGACGCGACCAATGGCTACACCTTC,CASSFDATNGYTF
TRBV28,TRBJ1-2,TRBD1,-,TGTGCCAGCAGGAGGACAGGGGAGGGCTACACCTTC,CASRRTGEGYTF
TRBV7-9,TRBJ1-2,-,-,TGTGCCAGCAGCCACAGGACTAACTATGGCTACACCTTC,CASSHRTNYGYTF
TRBV7-3,TRBJ2-5,TRBD2,-,TGTGCCAGCAGCTTGGACAGCGGGGGAAAGACCCAGTACTTC,CASSLDSGGKTQYF
TRBV18,TRBJ1-2,-,-,TGTGCCAGCTCAGACGCCCCATATGGCTACACCTTC,CASSDAPYGYTF
TRBV7-2,TRBJ1-1,-,-,TGTGCCAGCAGTACAGGGAGTAAGATGAACACTGAAGCTTTCTTT,CASSTGSKMNTEAFF
TRBV5-1,TRBJ2-7,TRBD1,-,TGCGCCAGCAGGAGACAGGGAGAACGCGAGCAGTACTTC,CASRRQGEREQYF
TRBV13,TRBJ2-3,-,-,TGTGCCAGCAGCGTCGGGACTGGGGCCACAGATACGCAGTATTTT,CASSVGTGATDTQYF
TRBV6-4,TRBJ2-2,-,once,TGTGCCAGCAGTGACACCCTTAGCGGTGCGAACACCGGGGAGCTGTTTTTT,CASSDTLSGANTGELFF
TRBV6-5,TRBJ1-6,-,-,TGTGCCAGCACCGGGAGCTCCTATAATTCACCCCTCCACTTT,CASTGSSYNSPLHF
TRBV29-1,TRBJ1-2,-,-,TGCAGCGTTCTGACAGTCTCGGGTGGCTACACCTTC,CSVLTVSGGYTF
TRBV5-1,TRBJ2-3,TRBD2,-,TGCGCCAGCAGCCCGGTGGCTAGCGGGGGGGTTACAGATACGCAGTATTTT,CASSPVASGGVTDTQYF
TRBV28,TRBJ2-7,-,-,TGTGCCAGCAGTTTTGAGACTTTCAGCTCCTACGAGCAGTACTTC,CASSFETFSSYEQYF
TRBV27,TRBJ1-1,TRBD1,-,TGTGCCAGCAGTCTCTACAGGGGGAAGGACACTGAAGCTTTCTTT,CASSLYRGKDTEAFF
TRBV11-2,TRBJ2-4,TRBD1,-,TGTGCCAGCAGCTTAAGAGGGACAGGGACCAAAAACATTCAGTACTTC,CASSLRGTGTKNIQYF
TRBV5-1,TRBJ2-6,-,-,TGCGCCAGCAGCTTGTCCGGGGCTGGGGCCAACGTCCTGACTTTC,CASSLSGAGANVLTF
TRBV19,TRBJ1-2,-,-,TGTGCCAGTAGTGGGATTGGGAGGTCCCTGCTGCCTTACACCTTC,CASSGIGRSLLPYTF
TRBV4-1,TRBJ2-2,TRBD2,-,TGCGCCAGCAGCGGGCCTAGCGGGATGCGGGCCGGGGAGCTGTTTTTT,CASSGPSGMRAGELFF
TRBV10-3,TRBJ2-6,-,-,TGTGCCATCGAGAGGGGCGGGGTCTCTGGGGCCAACGTCCTGACTTTC,CAIERGGVSGANVLTF
TRBV19,TRBJ1-1,-,-,TGTGCCAGTTCCCGCGCACAGGGAGGGGCTGAAGCTTTCTTT,CASSRAQGGAEAFF
TRBV5-1,TRBJ1-1,-,-,TGCGCCAGCAGCTTGGCCCCCCTTGAAGCTTTCTTT,CASSLAPLEAFF
TRBV19,TRBJ1-6,TRBD1,-,TGTGCCAGTAGTGCCAGGGACAGGCAAAATTCACCCCTCCACTTT,CASSARDRQNSPLHF
TRBV28,TRBJ2-7,TRBD2,few,TGTGCCAGCAGTAATGCGGGAGCCCCCCACGAGCAGTACTTC,CASSNAGAPHEQYF
TRBV7-2,TRBJ2-1,-,-,TGTGCCAGCAGTTTGGAAATAGACGATGAGCAGTTCTTC,CASSLEIDDEQFF
TRBV7-9,TRBJ1-4,-,once,TGTGCCAGCAGCTTAGACGGGGGGGTTGAAAAACTGTTTTTT,CASSLDGGVEKLFF
TRBV19,TRBJ2-4,TRBD1,-,TGTGCCAGTAGGGGACAGGGTGAAAACATTCAGTACTTC,CASRGQGENIQYF
TRBV6-6,TRBJ2-2,-,-,TGTGCCAGCAGGACCCTTTCGGTAGCCGGGGAGCTGTTTTTT,CASRTLSVAGELFF
TRBV18,TRBJ2-7,-,-,TGTGCCAGCTCACCACCGGGGCCCTACGAGCAGTACTTC,CASSPPGPYEQYF